Reported below is one TCR beta chain. Its antigen is not known. Via MiXCR, TCRdb re-called the reads, giving one row per CDR3 protein. The sample includes approximately 43,000 distinct CDR3 sequences, 20% to 25% of them seen just once. These data belong to a study of T cell repertoires in cytomegalovirus infection. Study-wide background: Public signatures in TCR beta pointed to CMV infection and matching HLA type. Study observations and caveats: Clonotypes of TCR beta that were HLA-C-restricted and CMV-specific dominated the ex vivo response.

This CDR3 region has 14 residues. V gave up 1 base and J gave up 2 bases, with 9 bases separating them. Germline loops: CDR1 SGHTA, CDR2 FQGNSA. The clonotype originates from a human donor in good health (CMV status not recorded). Some clones in this sample may be carry-over from other donors' samples. The sample comprised PBMCs, sequenced either directly or after in vitro stimulation (not recorded which). V gene TRBV7-2 combines with J gene TRBJ2-7; possible D gene TRBD2, 5 bases. CDR3 sequence reads: CASSLVAGPYEQYF. CDR3 in DNA: TGTGCCAGCAGCTTAGTCGCGGGCCCCTACGAGCAGTACTTC.